Given below is one TCR beta chain in context. This entry belongs to a study of blood T cell repertoires in COVID-19. Background on the study: The United States, Italy and Spain were the sources of the acute and convalescent COVID-19 samples. T cells, B-cell-depleted T cells, or PBMCs supplied cDNA or gDNA.

The CDR3 loop spans 13 amino acids. Unmatched junction bases numbered 2, after V lost 3 bases and J lost 7 bases. Sequencing was performed with immunoSEQ multiplex PCR; in TCRdb, only in-frame clones are kept and a portion is missing. The data hold 250,000 to 300,000 clones, with roughly 86% observed a single time. Participant reports of clinical history set cohort assignment. The J gene is TRBJ2-2, the V gene TRBV12-3 or TRBV12-4, with TRBD1 matching 7 bases. The sequencing sample was made of PBMCs or T cells enriched from blood (not recorded which). The TCR was taken from a woman between 45 and 65 years old who had been exposed to COVID-19. This chain's CDR3 is CASSFYRGGELFF. For the CDR3, the DNA is TGTGCCAGCAGTTTCTACAGGGGCGGGGAGCTGTTTTTT.